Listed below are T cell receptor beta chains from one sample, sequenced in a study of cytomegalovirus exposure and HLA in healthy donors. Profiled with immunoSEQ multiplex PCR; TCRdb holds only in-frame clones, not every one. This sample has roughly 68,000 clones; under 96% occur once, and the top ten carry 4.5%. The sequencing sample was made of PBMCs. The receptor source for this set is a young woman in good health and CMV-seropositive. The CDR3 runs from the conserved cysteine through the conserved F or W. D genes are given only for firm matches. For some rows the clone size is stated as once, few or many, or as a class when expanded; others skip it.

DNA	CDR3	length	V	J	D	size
TGTGCCAGCAGTACCTGGACAGGGGACTATGGCTACACCTTC	CASSTWTGDYGYTF	14	TRBV21-1	TRBJ1-2	NA	NA
TGTGCCAGCAGCCCAGGGGCCCTGATGAACACTGAAGCTTTCTTT	CASSPGALMNTEAFF	15	TRBV4-2	TRBJ1-1	NA	NA
TGCGCCAGCAGCCAAGACCCCCTCGGGGGACTGAACGAGCAGTACTTC	CASSQDPLGGLNEQYF	16	TRBV4-3	TRBJ2-7	NA	NA
TGTGCCAGCAGCACACTAGCGGGAGGTGGTGAGCAGTACTTC	CASSTLAGGGEQYF	14	TRBV7-9	TRBJ2-7	TRBD2	once
TGTGCCTCCCGGAGGGGATTCACCGGGGAGCTGTTTTTT	CASRRGFTGELFF	13	TRBV5-8	TRBJ2-2	NA	NA
TGCGCCAGCAGCTTGGCAGTAGCGGGAGGGGGCGAGCAGTACTTC	CASSLAVAGGGEQYF	15	TRBV5-1	TRBJ2-7	TRBD2	few
TGTGCCAGCAGTCCCATAGCGGAAATCACAGATACGCAGTATTTT	CASSPIAEITDTQYF	15	TRBV28	TRBJ2-3	NA	NA
TGTGCCATCAGAGACCAAGGGGGCGCTTACACTGAAGCTTTCTTT	CAIRDQGGAYTEAFF	15	TRBV10-3	TRBJ1-1	TRBD1	NA
TGTGCCAGCAGCTTCGGGGGGCCCAGGGCTAATGAAAAACTGTTTTTT	CASSFGGPRANEKLFF	16	TRBV11-3	TRBJ1-4	NA	NA
TGTGCCAGCAGCTTGAGGCTAGCGGGGGTCCCGGAGACCCAGTACTTC	CASSLRLAGVPETQYF	16	TRBV5-5	TRBJ2-5	TRBD2	NA
TGTGCCAGCAGTGAAGTAGGGCGACGGGAGGGCCGGTTCTTAGTTGAGCAGTTCTTC	CASSEVGRREGRFLVEQFF	19	TRBV2	TRBJ2-1	TRBD2	NA
TGTGCCAGCAGCCGGGACAGGGACTACGAGCAGTACTTC	CASSRDRDYEQYF	13	TRBV7-2	TRBJ2-7	TRBD1	NA
TGCGCCAGCAGCCAAGATCGAGGTGGAGTAGCGGGGGGGACTAGCACAGATACGCAGTATTTT	CASSQDRGGVAGGTSTDTQYF	21	TRBV4-1	TRBJ2-3	TRBD2	NA
TGTGCCAGCATGAGAGGGGGTGAGGGCAATGAGCAGTTCTTC	CASMRGGEGNEQFF	14	TRBV9	TRBJ2-1	NA	NA
TGCGCCAGCAGCTTGTTCGTCCAGGGTACTGGGGCCAACGTCCTGACTTTC	CASSLFVQGTGANVLTF	17	TRBV5-1	TRBJ2-6	NA	NA
TGTGCCAGCAGCCAAGATGGACTAACCGGAAACACCATATATTTT	CASSQDGLTGNTIYF	15	TRBV4-2	TRBJ1-3	NA	NA
TGTGCCAGCAGTTTATGGGGGGCAGATACGCAGTATTTT	CASSLWGADTQYF	13	TRBV27	TRBJ2-3	NA	NA
TGTGCCAGCTGCCCTCTGGGGGGTAGCGGGAGTTTAAGTAGATCCTACGAGCAGTACTTC	CASCPLGGSGSLSRSYEQYF	20	TRBV27	TRBJ2-7	TRBD2	NA